This section outlines one TCR beta chain sequence together with its context. Libraries were prepared by immunoSEQ multiplex PCR; TCRdb keeps only in-frame clonotypes and omits some of them. This sample has 150,000 to 200,000 clones, with roughly 86% found just once. The data belong to a study of cytomegalovirus exposure and HLA in healthy donors. Trimming took 4 bases from V and 5 from J; bases not matched to a gene: 7. The germline CDR1 and CDR2 sequences are SGHRS and YFSETQ. The CDR3 has 14 residues. The clonotype originates from a young woman in good health and CMV-seronegative. V usage is TRBV5-1 and J usage is TRBJ2-5, with 8 bases lining up with TRBD1. Sequenced material: PBMCs. CDR3 DNA sequence: TGCGCCAGCAGCCCATCAGGGGGCCGGGAGACCCAGTACTTC. This codes for CASSPSGGRETQYF.